Shown below are 10 T cell receptor beta chains from a single sample sequenced in a study of OX40 agonist ivuxolimab in advanced cancers. The table came from immunoSEQ multiplex PCR; TCRdb's copy has only in-frame clones and leaves some out. The sample includes fewer than 70,000 clones, roughly 81% of them seen just once. This sample comprised CD4+ or CD8+ T cells sorted from blood, obtained in a trial of the OX40 agonist ivuxolimab. The receptors were gathered from an adult with an advanced solid tumor such as melanoma, head and neck, liver or kidney cancer.

The rearrangement joins TRBV6-6 to TRBJ2-7; D call uncertain. This CDR3 is built from 14 residues. V shed 6 bases and J shed 5 bases, with 17 bases lying between them. The V gene's germline CDR1 is MNHNY and CDR2 SVGAGI (reference sequence). The DNA for the CDR3 is TGTGCCAGCAGCCCCACCGGACCCCCCAACGAGCAGTACTTC. This translates into CASSPTGPPNEQYF.

The genes are TRBV21-1 and TRBJ1-6. TRBV21-1 is a known pseudogene. The CDR3 consists of 16 residues. The CDR3 loop is CASSTPGDANNSPLHF. As DNA, the CDR3 is TGTGCCAGCAGCACCCCGGGGGACGCTAATAATTCACCCCTCCACTTT.

The chain employs TRBV18 and TRBJ2-5; TRBD2 agrees at 8 bases. The CDR3 is 17 residues long. Germline V gene lookup returns CDR1 KGHSH and CDR2 LQKENI. Trimming removed 3 bases from V and 5 bases from J; junction bases left unmatched: 14. In DNA form, the CDR3 reads TGTGCCAGCTCACCCATCCAACCATCACCTAGCGGGGAGACCCAGTACTTC. It codes for CASSPIQPSPSGETQYF.

The V and J genes are TRBV5-1 and TRBJ1-1; the D is unclear. Per germline, CDR1 SGHRS and CDR2 YFSETQ. The length of the CDR3 is 14 residues. The V and J ends lost 3 bases and 1 base respectively, with 10 bases between them. The CDR3 region is CASSSEGWNTEAFF. For the CDR3, the DNA is TGCGCCAGCAGCTCCGAAGGGTGGAACACTGAAGCTTTCTTT. Together with reference TRBV5-1 and TRBJ1-1, the CDR3 gives the full variable domain: KAGVTQTPRYLIKTRGQQVTLSCSPISGHRSVSWYQQTPGQGLQFLFEYFSETQRNKGNFPGRFSGRQFSNSRSEMNVSTLELGDSALYLCASSSEGWNTEAFFGQGTRLTVV.

This chain joins TRBV2 and TRBJ2-6; unclear D gene. CDR3 length equals 15 residues. The V end was cut by 6 bases, the J end by 0 bases, with 9 bases between. Germline CDR1 SNHLY, CDR2 FYNNEI. CDR3 sequence (DNA): TGTGCCAGCAGGCTGGATAGCTCTGGGGCCAACGTCCTGACTTTC. As protein: CASRLDSSGANVLTF.

The chain carries TRBV18 and TRBJ1-4; tentatively, D is TRBD1 (5 bases). V lost 2 bases and J 10 bases, leaving 17 bases between the germline ends. This CDR3 comprises 15 residues. In germline, CDR1 is KGHSH, CDR2 LQKENI. Written as DNA, the CDR3 is TGTGCCAGCTCACCATCCGGGACCCCTTGGGGAAAACTGTTTTTT. Protein: CASSPSGTPWGKLFF.

V is TRBV29-1 and J is TRBJ1-3, with D uncertain. CDR1 and CDR2 (germline): SQVTM, ANQGSEA. The CDR3 length is 13 residues. The V end lost 6 bases, the J end lost 3 bases, and 12 bases lay between the germline ends. The CDR3 bases are TGCAGCGTCGCAACAGATAATGGAAACACCATATATTTT. This encodes CSVATDNGNTIYF.

This rearrangement joins TRBV5-4 to TRBJ2-5; no clear D. V lost 4 bases and J lost 4, with 8 bases in between. Per the germline V gene, CDR1 is SGHNT and CDR2 is YYREEE (reference sequence). This CDR3 is 12 amino acids long. CDR3 DNA: TGTGCCAGCAGCAAGAAAGGAGAGACCCAGTACTTC. Amino acid sequence: CASSKKGETQYF.

This chain uses TRBV25-1 with TRBJ2-7; possible D gene TRBD2, 5 bases. CDR3 length: 17 residues. Trimming took off 4 bases at V and 0 bases at J, with 19 bases between the two ends. Germline V CDR1 and CDR2: MGHDK, SYGVNS. This CDR3 reads CASSGYGVTHSSYEQYF. In nucleotides, the CDR3 is TGTGCCAGCAGTGGTTACGGGGTTACCCATAGCTCCTACGAGCAGTACTTC.

The chain couples TRBV19 to TRBJ2-7; TRBD1 matches at 8 bases. This CDR3 region has 17 residues. The germline gives CDR1 LNHDA, CDR2 SQIVND (reference sequence). J was trimmed by 1 base and V by 5 bases; bases with no gene match: 13. CDR3 in amino acids: CASSSRQTGAGSYEQYF. The CDR3 region has the DNA TGTGCCAGTAGTTCGCGCCAGACAGGGGCCGGTTCCTACGAGCAGTACTTC.